This T cell receptor beta chain was retrieved from a study of CD8+CD57+ T cells in acquired aplastic anemia. It was genomic DNA that served as the template for profiling TCR beta VDJ and CDR3. TCRdb processed the reads anew with MiXCR; each CDR3 protein has one entry. The table has 180,000 or so distinct CDR3 sequences, 46% seen once. This CDR3 is 16 amino acids long. Per germline, CDR1 SGDLS and CDR2 YYNGEE. Trimming took 2 bases from V and 0 from J; bases not matched to a gene: 6. The chain couples TRBV9 to TRBJ1-1; 8 bases map to TRBD1. The sample was sorted CD4+, CD8+, or CD8+CD57+ T cells (not recorded which) from PBMCs. The receptor comes from a human donor in good health. The CDR3 DNA is TGTGCCAGCAGCGTGGCAGGGACAGGCATGAACACTGAAGCTTTCTTT. This translates into CASSVAGTGMNTEAFF.